The 20 T cell receptor beta chains below come from one sample, sequenced in a study of cytomegalovirus exposure and HLA in healthy donors. PCR employed 60 Vbeta and 13 Jbeta primers. Using immunoSEQ multiplex PCR, the repertoire was profiled, and TCRdb retains in-frame clones only, with some absent. Among some 150,000 clones listed, about 80% were seen once. Sequenced: PBMCs. These TCRs come from a woman in her 40s in good health and CMV-seronegative.

The chain recombines TRBV7-8 with TRBJ2-1, with D hard to call. This CDR3 has 13 amino acids. Trimming pared 1 base from V and 7 bases from J, leaving 8 bases between. Germline V gene lookup returns CDR1 SGHVS and CDR2 FQNEAQ. The CDR3 DNA reads TGTGCCAGCAGCTTAGACATGCCGAATGAGCAGTTCTTC. This gives the protein CASSLDMPNEQFF.

V and J are TRBV5-1 and TRBJ1-6; D possibly corresponds to TRBD1 (5 bases). V was clipped by 4 bases and J by 7 bases, with 12 bases between them. The CDR3 has 14 residues. Germline CDR1 reads SGHRS; CDR2 reads YFSETQ. The CDR3 DNA follows: TGCGCCAGCAGCCCACCGACAGTAAATTCACCCCTCCACTTT. Its protein product is CASSPPTVNSPLHF.

The rearrangement joins TRBV6-6 to TRBJ2-1, with D possibly being TRBD1 (5 bases). V lost 10 bases to trimming and J lost 8 bases, with 24 bases between them. The length of the CDR3 is 15 residues. Germline V gene sequence: CDR1 MNHNY, CDR2 SVGAGI (reference sequence). The CDR3 loop reads CATNQEWGRSHEQFF. CDR3 bases: TGTGCCACCAACCAGGAGTGGGGCAGGAGCCATGAGCAGTTCTTC.

V is TRBV25-1 and J is TRBJ2-2; possibly TRBD2 for D (10 bases). Between the trimmed V and J ends, which lost 7 bases and 7 bases, there was a span of 25 bases. Germline CDR1 is MGHDK and CDR2 is SYGVNS. The CDR3 totals 17 residues. The DNA of the CDR3 is TGTGCCAGCACCCACAGGGGGCTAGCGGGAGTTTTCGGGGAGCTGTTTTTT. It yields the protein CASTHRGLAGVFGELFF. Based on the CDR3 plus reference TRBV25-1 and TRBJ2-2, the full variable domain is EADIYQTPRYLVIGTGKKITLECSQTMGHDKMYWYQQDPGMELHLIHYSYGVNSTEKGDLSSESTVSRIRTEHFPLTLESARPSHTSQYLCASTHRGLAGVFGELFFGEGSRLTVL.

The genes are TRBV7-9 and TRBJ2-7, with a possible D match to TRBD2 (6 bases). Trimming shortened V by 5 bases and J by 4 bases, and 18 bases separated the two germline ends. The CDR3 is made up of 15 amino acids. CDR1 SEHNR and CDR2 FQNEAQ come from the germline V gene (reference sequence). The CDR3 sequence: CASSPLGWEEYEQYF. The CDR3 region has the DNA TGTGCCAGCAGCCCACTCGGGTGGGAGGAATACGAGCAGTACTTC.

The chain couples TRBV10-3 to TRBJ2-4, with 7 bases aligning to TRBD1. Germline-derived CDR1 and CDR2 are ENHRY and SYGVKD. The V and J ends lost 6 bases and 0 bases, in that order; junction bases with no gene match: 5. This CDR3 has 15 amino acids. CDR3 region: CAISSGTVAKNIQYF. DNA for the CDR3: TGTGCCATCAGCTCGGGGACAGTAGCCAAAAACATTCAGTACTTC.

This chain connects TRBV5-1 to TRBJ2-3; TRBD2 matches 8 bases. The ends lost 0 bases at V and 6 bases at J; junction bases unmatched: 6. From germline, CDR1 is SGHRS and CDR2 YFSETQ. The CDR3 consists of 15 residues. In nucleotides, the CDR3 is TGCGCCAGCAGCTTGGCCTTGGAGCGGGGGGATACGCAGTATTTT. This gives the protein CASSLALERGDTQYF.

The CDR3 DNA is TGCGCCAGCAGCCCGGGACAGATCAACACCGGGGAGCTGTTTTTT. This translates into CASSPGQINTGELFF. The V call is TRBV5-1, the J call TRBJ2-2, with 7 bases identical to TRBD1. This CDR3 spans 15 amino acids. Losses at the gene ends were 4 bases for V and 2 bases for J; bases not matched to a gene: 5. The germline V gene has CDR1 SGHRS and CDR2 YFSETQ.

The chain couples TRBV9 to TRBJ2-5, with 8 bases fitting TRBD2. The CDR3 has 16 amino acids. CDR1 and CDR2 (germline): SGDLS, YYNGEE. The V gene end was trimmed by 0 bases and the J gene end by 5 bases; junction bases not matched to a gene: 9. CDR3 sequence reads: CASSVGLGGRHETQYF. CDR3 bases: TGTGCCAGCAGCGTAGGACTTGGCGGGAGGCACGAGACCCAGTACTTC.

The chain carries TRBV5-1 and TRBJ1-2; no reliable D call. Germline CDR1 and CDR2: SGHRS and YFSETQ. The length of the CDR3 is 15 residues. Trimming took off 0 bases at V and 0 bases at J, with 9 bases between the two ends. As DNA, the CDR3 is TGCGCCAGCAGCTTGGAAGGCCGGGCTAACTATGGCTACACCTTC. The encoded protein is CASSLEGRANYGYTF.

The chain uses TRBV18 and TRBJ1-5; 7 bases fit TRBD1. The CDR3 contains 15 residues. Trimming at V came to 4 bases and at J to 3 bases, leaving 6 bases not matched to a gene. CDR1 KGHSH and CDR2 LQKENI come from the germline V gene. The CDR3 reads CASSLSGQNNQPQHF. DNA for the CDR3: TGTGCCAGCTCACTTTCGGGACAGAACAATCAGCCCCAGCATTTT. The variable domain in full, with the rest retrieved from reference TRBV18 and TRBJ1-5, is NAGVMQNPRHLVRRRGQEARLRCSPMKGHSHVYWYRQLPEEGLKFMVYLQKENIIDESGMPKERFSAEFPKEGPSILRIQQVVRGDSAAYFCASSLSGQNNQPQHFGDGTRLSIL.

This chain connects TRBV6-5 to TRBJ1-5, with 9 positions matching TRBD1. The V gene's germline CDR1 is MNHEY and CDR2 SVGAGI. V shed 11 bases and J 9 bases; nucleotides not matched to a gene: 11. This CDR3 is built from 13 residues. This chain's CDR3 is CAGGTGPSRPQHF. CDR3 nucleotides: TGTGCCGGCGGGACAGGGCCCTCCCGGCCCCAGCATTTT.

This chain uses TRBV4-3 with TRBJ1-1; 9 bases line up with TRBD1. Germline values: CDR1 LGHNA, CDR2 YSLEER. The CDR3 runs 16 residues. Trimming cost V 4 bases and J 3 bases; bases outside gene matches: 9. The CDR3 DNA follows: TGCGCCAGCAGCCCAGGGACAGGGAAATCGGACACTGAAGCTTTCTTT. Protein sequence: CASSPGTGKSDTEAFF.

A single count supports this clone. The gene calls are TRBV5-6 and TRBJ1-2, with D hard to call. The CDR3 loop spans 13 amino acids. Deletions cut 2 bases from V and 4 bases from J, with 9 bases between. CDR1 is SGHDT and CDR2 is YYEEEE in the germline V gene. This CDR3 reads CASSFRSRYGYTF. The CDR3 DNA reads TGTGCCAGCAGCTTCCGGTCCCGCTATGGCTACACCTTC.

The genes are TRBV28 and TRBJ2-5, with TRBD2 identical over 12 bases. Germline CDR1 reads MDHEN; CDR2 reads SYDVKM. The V gene end was trimmed by 6 bases and the J gene end by 7 bases; junction bases not matched to a gene: 9. The CDR3 covers 15 residues. CDR3 in DNA: TGTGCCAGCAGATCCCTAGCGGGAGGGGGGGGGACCCAGTACTTC. Encoded protein: CASRSLAGGGGTQYF.

This rearrangement joins TRBV6-4 to TRBJ1-2; perhaps TRBD1 as D (5 bases). The germline gives CDR1 MRHNA, CDR2 SNTAGT. The CDR3 consists of 12 residues. Trimming cost V 2 bases and J 13 bases, with 14 bases left between them. CDR3 residues: CASSDRGGRSTF. CDR3 DNA sequence: TGTGCCAGCAGTGACAGGGGCGGGAGAAGCACCTTC.

With respect to this clone: At one boundary the junction diverges from the germline segment, which might be a read error. The J gene is TRBJ2-1, the V gene TRBV5-4, with TRBD1 matching over 12 bases. Germline V gene sequence: CDR1 SGHNT, CDR2 YYREEE (reference sequence). The CDR3 loop spans 14 amino acids. CDR3 nucleotides: TGTGCCAGCAGTTTGGGACAGGGGGCCAATGAGCAGTTCTTC. This encodes CASSLGQGANEQFF.

This chain joins TRBV7-8 and TRBJ2-1, with 11 bases lining up with TRBD2. The V gene's germline CDR1 is SGHVS and CDR2 FQNEAQ. V shed 3 bases, J shed 0 bases, and the junction held 1 base outside the gene matches. This CDR3 spans 16 amino acids. CDR3 residues: CASSLTSGTSYNEQFF. In nucleotides, the CDR3 is TGTGCCAGCAGCTTGACTAGCGGGACCTCCTACAATGAGCAGTTCTTC.

This clone turned up a few times. V is TRBV5-1 and J is TRBJ2-2, with 8 bases identical to TRBD1. Germline CDR1 and CDR2: SGHRS and YFSETQ. Losses at the gene ends were 3 bases for V and 4 bases for J; bases not matched to a gene: 5. The CDR3 is 15 amino acids. The CDR3 sequence is CASSSGQAVTGELFF. Written as DNA, the CDR3 is TGCGCCAGCAGCTCGGGACAGGCGGTCACCGGGGAGCTGTTTTTT. The full variable domain, in which reference TRBV5-1 and TRBJ2-2 provide the parts outside the CDR3, is KAGVTQTPRYLIKTRGQQVTLSCSPISGHRSVSWYQQTPGQGLQFLFEYFSETQRNKGNFPGRFSGRQFSNSRSEMNVSTLELGDSALYLCASSSGQAVTGELFFGEGSRLTVL.

The chain employs TRBV4-2 and TRBJ2-1, with 12 positions matching TRBD2. Germline CDR1 reads LGHNA; CDR2 reads YNFKEQ. The CDR3 sequence is 16 residues long. J lost 6 bases, V lost 6 bases, and 9 bases had no gene match. CDR3 loop: CASRSSSGRAGNEQFF. The CDR3 DNA sequence: TGTGCCAGCAGATCCTCTAGCGGGAGGGCCGGCAATGAGCAGTTCTTC.